This T cell receptor beta chain originates from a study of CD8 T cells in Susac syndrome. General study findings and limits: The study recognized that its TCR sequencing and HLA analysis covered a relatively small number of individuals.

TCR beta sequencing was performed on blood CD8+ and CD4+ T cells. RNA amounts of roughly 0.5 to 1 ug underwent reverse transcription with random hexamers. Amplification of TCR beta CDR3 across 54 Vbeta and 13 Jbeta was performed with immunoSEQ multiplex PCR. TCRdb re-called the immunoSEQ multiplex PCR reads through MiXCR, storing one row per CDR3 protein. The table has about 80,000 distinct CDR3 sequences, approximately 94% seen once. With respect to this clonotype: Its antigen is not known.

Sequencing used CD8+ T cells from PBMCs. This sequence was found in a human donor in good health.

The CDR3: CSARVEGLGDYNEQFF. DNA for the CDR3: TGCAGTGCTAGAGTTGAGGGTCTAGGGGACTACAATGAGCAGTTCTTC. This rearrangement joins TRBV20-1 to TRBJ2-1; either TRBD1 or TRBD2 may fit D (5 bases each). The V and J ends lost 1 base and 3 bases respectively, with 16 bases between them. CDR1 is DFQATT and CDR2 is SNEGSKA in the germline V gene (reference sequence). The CDR3 has 16 residues.